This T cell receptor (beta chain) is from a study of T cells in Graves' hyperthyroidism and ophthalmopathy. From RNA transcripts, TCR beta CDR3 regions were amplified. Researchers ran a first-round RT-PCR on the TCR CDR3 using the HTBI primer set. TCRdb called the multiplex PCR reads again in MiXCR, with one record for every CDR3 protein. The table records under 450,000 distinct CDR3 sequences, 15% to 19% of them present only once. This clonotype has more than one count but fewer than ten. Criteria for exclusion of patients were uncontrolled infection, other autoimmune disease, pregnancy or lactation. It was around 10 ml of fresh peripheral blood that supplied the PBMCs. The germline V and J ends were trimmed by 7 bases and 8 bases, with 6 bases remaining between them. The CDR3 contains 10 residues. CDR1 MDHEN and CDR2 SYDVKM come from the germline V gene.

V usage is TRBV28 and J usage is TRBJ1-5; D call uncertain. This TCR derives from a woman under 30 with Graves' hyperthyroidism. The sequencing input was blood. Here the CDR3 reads CASNDEPQHF. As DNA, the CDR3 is TGTGCCAGCAACGACGAGCCCCAGCATTTT.